This T cell receptor (beta chain) was sequenced during a study of cytomegalovirus exposure and HLA in healthy donors. Study findings and constraints: In most subjects, TCR beta sequences reportedly gave accurate predictions of HLA-A and HLA-B alleles. The study listed roughly 160 cytomegalovirus-associated TCR beta chains. Earlier findings revealed that most TCR beta V segments proved productive either about 87% or about 30% of the time.

Use of 60 Vbeta and 13 Jbeta primers characterized the PCR. Original processing methods: Tens of millions of unique TCR beta chains, about 12 million shared, were counted in a later analysis. This table comes from immunoSEQ multiplex PCR, and its TCRdb copy is limited to in-frame clones, with some not included. For V, J and clone size, that table is used; D and trimming come from the DNA. Here the sample spans fewer than 120,000 clones, about three quarters being singletons. Only a few counts were recorded for this clone. What it recognizes is unknown. This receptor was identified in a woman aged 55-69 years in good health and CMV-seropositive. The specimen sequenced was PBMCs.

CDR3: CATKLPPSGHTDTQYF. CDR3 coding DNA: TGTGCCACCAAGTTACCTCCTAGCGGACACACAGATACGCAGTATTTT. The chain uses TRBV6-6 and TRBJ2-3; the match to TRBD2 covers 7 bases. The CDR3 spans 16 residues. Germline V gene lookup returns CDR1 MNHNY and CDR2 SVGAGI (reference sequence). The junction had 15 bases not matched to a gene; V was cut back by 10 bases and J by 2 bases.